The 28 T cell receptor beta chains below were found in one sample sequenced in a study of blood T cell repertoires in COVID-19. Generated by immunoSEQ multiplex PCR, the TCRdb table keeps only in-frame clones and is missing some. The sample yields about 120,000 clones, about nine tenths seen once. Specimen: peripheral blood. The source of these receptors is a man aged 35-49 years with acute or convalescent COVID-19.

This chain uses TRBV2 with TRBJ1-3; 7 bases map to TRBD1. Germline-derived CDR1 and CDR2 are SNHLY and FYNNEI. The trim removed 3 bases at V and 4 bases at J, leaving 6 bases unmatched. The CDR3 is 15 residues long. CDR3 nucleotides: TGTGCCAGCAGTGAGATCAGGGGGACCGGAAACACCATATATTTT. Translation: CASSEIRGTGNTIYF. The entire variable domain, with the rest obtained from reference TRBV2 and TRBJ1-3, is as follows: EPEVTQTPSHQVTQMGQEVILRCVPISNHLYFYWYRQILGQKVEFLVSFYNNEISEKSEIFDDQFSVERPDGSNFTLKIRSTKLEDSAMYFCASSEIRGTGNTIYFGEGSWLTVV.

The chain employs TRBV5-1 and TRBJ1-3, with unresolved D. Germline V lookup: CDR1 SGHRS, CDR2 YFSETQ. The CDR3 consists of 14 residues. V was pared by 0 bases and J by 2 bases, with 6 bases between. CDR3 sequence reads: CASSLGGAGNTIYF. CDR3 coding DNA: TGCGCCAGCAGCTTGGGAGGTGCTGGAAACACCATATATTTT.

The CDR3 sequence is CASSDEVPQPQHF. In DNA form, the CDR3 reads TGTGCCAGCAGTGACGAGGTACCTCAGCCCCAGCATTTT. This chain links TRBV6-1 with TRBJ1-5; D is uncertain. Germline values: CDR1 MNHNS, CDR2 SASEGT. This CDR3 contains 13 residues. The V end lost 3 bases, the J end lost 6 bases, and 9 bases lay between the germline ends.

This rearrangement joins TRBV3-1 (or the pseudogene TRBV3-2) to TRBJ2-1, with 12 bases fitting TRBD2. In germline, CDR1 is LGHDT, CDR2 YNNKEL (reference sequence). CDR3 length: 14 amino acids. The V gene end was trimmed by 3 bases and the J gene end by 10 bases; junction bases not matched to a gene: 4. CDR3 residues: CASSHPSGRAEQFF. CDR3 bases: TGTGCCAGCAGCCATCCTAGCGGGAGGGCCGAGCAGTTCTTC.

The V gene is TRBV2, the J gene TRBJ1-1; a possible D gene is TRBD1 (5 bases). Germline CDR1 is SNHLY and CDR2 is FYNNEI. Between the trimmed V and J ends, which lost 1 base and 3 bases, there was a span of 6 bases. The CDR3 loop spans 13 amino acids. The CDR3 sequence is CASSEDRHTEAFF. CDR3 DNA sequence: TGTGCCAGCAGTGAAGACAGGCACACTGAAGCTTTCTTT.

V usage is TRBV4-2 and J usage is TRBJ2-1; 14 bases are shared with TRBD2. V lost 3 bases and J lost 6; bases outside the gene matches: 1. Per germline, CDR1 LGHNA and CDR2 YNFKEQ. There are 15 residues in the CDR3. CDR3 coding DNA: TGTGCCAGCAGCCAGGGACTAGCGGGGGCCAATGAGCAGTTCTTC. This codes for CASSQGLAGANEQFF.

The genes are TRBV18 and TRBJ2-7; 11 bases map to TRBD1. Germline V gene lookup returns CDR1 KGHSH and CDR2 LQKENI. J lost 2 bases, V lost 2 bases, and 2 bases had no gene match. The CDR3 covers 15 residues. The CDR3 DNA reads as TGTGCCAGCTCACCAGGGACAGGGGGGACCTACGAGCAGTACTTC. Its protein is CASSPGTGGTYEQYF. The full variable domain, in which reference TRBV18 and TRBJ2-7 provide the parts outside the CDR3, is NAGVMQNPRHLVRRRGQEARLRCSPMKGHSHVYWYRQLPEEGLKFMVYLQKENIIDESGMPKERFSAEFPKEGPSILRIQQVVRGDSAAYFCASSPGTGGTYEQYFGPGTRLTVT.

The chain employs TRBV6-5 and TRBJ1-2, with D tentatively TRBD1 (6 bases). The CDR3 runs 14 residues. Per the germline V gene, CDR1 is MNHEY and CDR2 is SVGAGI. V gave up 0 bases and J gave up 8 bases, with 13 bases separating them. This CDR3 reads CASSYSRSGEGYTF. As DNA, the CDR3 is TGTGCCAGCAGTTACTCGAGGTCAGGGGAAGGCTACACCTTC.

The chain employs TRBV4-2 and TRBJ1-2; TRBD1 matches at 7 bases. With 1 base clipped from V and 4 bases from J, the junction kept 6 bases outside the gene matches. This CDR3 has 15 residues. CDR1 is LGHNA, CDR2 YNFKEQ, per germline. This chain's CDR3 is CASSQGQGLGYGYTF. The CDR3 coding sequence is TGTGCCAGCAGCCAAGGACAGGGCCTTGGCTATGGCTACACCTTC.

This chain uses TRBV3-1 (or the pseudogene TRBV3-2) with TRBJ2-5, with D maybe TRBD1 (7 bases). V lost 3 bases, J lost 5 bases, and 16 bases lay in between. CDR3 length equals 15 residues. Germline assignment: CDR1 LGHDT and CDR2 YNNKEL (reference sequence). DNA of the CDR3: TGTGCCAGCAGCCAGGAGGGGGCGCGAGGGGAGACCCAGTACTTC. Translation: CASSQEGARGETQYF.

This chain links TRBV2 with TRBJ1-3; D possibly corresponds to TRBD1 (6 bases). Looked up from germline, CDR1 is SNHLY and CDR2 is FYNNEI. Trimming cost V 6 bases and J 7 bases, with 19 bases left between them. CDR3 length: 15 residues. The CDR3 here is CASRDNRVGGNTIYF. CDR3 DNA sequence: TGTGCCAGCAGAGACAACAGGGTTGGAGGTAACACCATATATTTT.

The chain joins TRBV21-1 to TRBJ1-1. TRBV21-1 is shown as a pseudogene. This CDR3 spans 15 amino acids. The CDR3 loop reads CASSSQLVPPKPAFF. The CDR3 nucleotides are TGTGCCAGCAGCTCTCAACTGGTCCCACCCAAGCCCGCTTTCTTT.

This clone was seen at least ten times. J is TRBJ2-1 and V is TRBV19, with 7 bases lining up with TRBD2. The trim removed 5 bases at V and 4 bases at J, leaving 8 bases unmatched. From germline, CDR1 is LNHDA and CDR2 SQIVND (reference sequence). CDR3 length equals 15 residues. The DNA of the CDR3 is TGTGCCAGTAGTCAGGCTCCTAGCGGTTACAATGAGCAGTTCTTC. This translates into CASSQAPSGYNEQFF.

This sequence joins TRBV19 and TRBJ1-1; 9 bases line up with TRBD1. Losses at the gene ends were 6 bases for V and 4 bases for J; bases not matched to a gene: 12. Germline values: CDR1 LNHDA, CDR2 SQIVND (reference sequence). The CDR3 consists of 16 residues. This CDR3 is CASSVHRGPGVTEAFF. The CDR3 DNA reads TGTGCCAGTAGCGTACACAGGGGGCCGGGGGTCACTGAAGCTTTCTTT.

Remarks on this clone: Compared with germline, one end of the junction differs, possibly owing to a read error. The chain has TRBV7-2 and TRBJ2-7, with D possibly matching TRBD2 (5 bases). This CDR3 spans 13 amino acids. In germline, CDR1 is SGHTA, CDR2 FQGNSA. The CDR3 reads CASSLAEASEQYF. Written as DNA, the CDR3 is TGTGCCAGCAGCCTAGCCGAGGCGTCCGAGCAGTACTTC. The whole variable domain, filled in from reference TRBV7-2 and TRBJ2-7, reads GAGVSQSPSNKVTEKGKDVELRCDPISGHTALYWYRQSLGQGLEFLIYFQGNSAPDKSGLPSDRFSAERTGGSVSTLTIQRTQQEDSAVYLCASSLAEASEQYFGPGTRLTVT.

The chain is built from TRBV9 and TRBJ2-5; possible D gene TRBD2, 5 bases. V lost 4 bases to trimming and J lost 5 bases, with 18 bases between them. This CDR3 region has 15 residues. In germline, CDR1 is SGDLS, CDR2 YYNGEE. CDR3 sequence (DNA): TGTGCCAGCAGCACCTCGGACTGGTCGGGGGAGACCCAGTACTTC. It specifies CASSTSDWSGETQYF.

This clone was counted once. The CDR3 nucleotides are TGTGCCAGCAGCAGACCAGGGGGGAGCACTGAAGCTTTCTTT. It encodes CASSRPGGSTEAFF. This sequence joins TRBV5-6 and TRBJ1-1; 7 bases are shared with TRBD1. The V gene's germline CDR1 is SGHDT and CDR2 YYEEEE. The V segment lost 4 bases and the J segment 4 bases; nucleotides outside the gene matches: 7. The CDR3 loop spans 14 amino acids.

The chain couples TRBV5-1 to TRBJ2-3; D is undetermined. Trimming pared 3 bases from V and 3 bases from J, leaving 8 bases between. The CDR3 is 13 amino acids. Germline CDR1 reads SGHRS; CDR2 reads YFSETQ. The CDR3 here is CASSSSGTDTQYF. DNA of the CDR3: TGCGCCAGCAGCTCATCCGGGACAGATACGCAGTATTTT.

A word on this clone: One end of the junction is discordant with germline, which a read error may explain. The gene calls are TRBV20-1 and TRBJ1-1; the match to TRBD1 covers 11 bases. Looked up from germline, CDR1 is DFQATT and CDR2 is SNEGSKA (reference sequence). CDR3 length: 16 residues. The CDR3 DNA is TGCAGTGCTAGTTCCGGGACAGGGGGAATGAAGACTGAAGCTTTCTTT. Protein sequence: CSASSGTGGMKTEAFF.

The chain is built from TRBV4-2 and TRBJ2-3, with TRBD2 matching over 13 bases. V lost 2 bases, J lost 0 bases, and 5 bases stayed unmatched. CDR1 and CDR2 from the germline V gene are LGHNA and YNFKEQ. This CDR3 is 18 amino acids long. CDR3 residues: CASSQIGTSGASTDTQYF. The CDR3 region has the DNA TGTGCCAGCAGCCAAATCGGGACTAGCGGGGCTAGCACAGATACGCAGTATTTT.

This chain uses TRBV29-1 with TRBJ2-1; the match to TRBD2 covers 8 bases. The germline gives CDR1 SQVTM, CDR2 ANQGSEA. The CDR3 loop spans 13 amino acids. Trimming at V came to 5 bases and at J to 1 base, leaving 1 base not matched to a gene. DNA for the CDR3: TGCAGCGTTCGCGGGAGGTCCTACAATGAGCAGTTCTTC. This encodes CSVRGRSYNEQFF.

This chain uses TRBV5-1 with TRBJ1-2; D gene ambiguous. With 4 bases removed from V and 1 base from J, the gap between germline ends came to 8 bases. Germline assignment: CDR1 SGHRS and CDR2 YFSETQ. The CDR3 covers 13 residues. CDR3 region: CASSRQDNYGYTF. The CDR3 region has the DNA TGCGCCAGCAGCCGTCAGGATAACTATGGCTACACCTTC. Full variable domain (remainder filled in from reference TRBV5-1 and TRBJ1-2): KAGVTQTPRYLIKTRGQQVTLSCSPISGHRSVSWYQQTPGQGLQFLFEYFSETQRNKGNFPGRFSGRQFSNSRSEMNVSTLELGDSALYLCASSRQDNYGYTFGSGTRLTVV.

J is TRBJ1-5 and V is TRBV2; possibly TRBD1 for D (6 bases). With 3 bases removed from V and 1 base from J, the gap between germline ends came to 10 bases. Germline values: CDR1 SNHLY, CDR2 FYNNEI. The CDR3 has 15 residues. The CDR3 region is CASSDRTASNQPQHF. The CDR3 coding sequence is TGTGCCAGCAGTGACCGGACAGCAAGCAATCAGCCCCAGCATTTT.

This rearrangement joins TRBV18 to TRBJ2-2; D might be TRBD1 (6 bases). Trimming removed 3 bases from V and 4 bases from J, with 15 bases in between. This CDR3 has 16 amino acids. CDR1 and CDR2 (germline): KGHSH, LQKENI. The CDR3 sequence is CASSPRRGLSTGELFF. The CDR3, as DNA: TGTGCCAGCTCACCCCGAAGGGGGTTATCCACCGGGGAGCTGTTTTTT. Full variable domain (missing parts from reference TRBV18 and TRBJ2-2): NAGVMQNPRHLVRRRGQEARLRCSPMKGHSHVYWYRQLPEEGLKFMVYLQKENIIDESGMPKERFSAEFPKEGPSILRIQQVVRGDSAAYFCASSPRRGLSTGELFFGEGSRLTVL.

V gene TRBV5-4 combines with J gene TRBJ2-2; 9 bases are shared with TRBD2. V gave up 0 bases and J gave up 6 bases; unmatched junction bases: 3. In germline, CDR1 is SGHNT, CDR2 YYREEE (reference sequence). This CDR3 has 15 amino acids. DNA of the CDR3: TGTGCCAGCAGCTTGGCTAGCGGGATTGCCGGGGAGCTGTTTTTT. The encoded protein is CASSLASGIAGELFF.

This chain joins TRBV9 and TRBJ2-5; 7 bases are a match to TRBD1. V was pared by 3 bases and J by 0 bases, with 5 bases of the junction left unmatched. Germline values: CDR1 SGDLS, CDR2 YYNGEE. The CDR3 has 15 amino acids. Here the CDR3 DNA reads TGTGCCAGCAGCGCGGGACAGCCCTACCAAGAGACCCAGTACTTC. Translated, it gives CASSAGQPYQETQYF. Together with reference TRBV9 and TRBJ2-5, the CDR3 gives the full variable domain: DSGVTQTPKHLITATGQRVTLRCSPRSGDLSVYWYQQSLDQGLQFLIQYYNGEERAKGNILERFSAQQFPDLHSELNLSSLELGDSALYFCASSAGQPYQETQYFGPGTRLLVL.

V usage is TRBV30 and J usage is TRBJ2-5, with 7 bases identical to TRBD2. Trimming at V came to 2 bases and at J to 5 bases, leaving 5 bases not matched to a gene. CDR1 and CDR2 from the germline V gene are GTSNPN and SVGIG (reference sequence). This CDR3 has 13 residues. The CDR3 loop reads CAWSQRGAETQYF. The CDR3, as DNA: TGTGCCTGGAGTCAGCGGGGCGCCGAGACCCAGTACTTC.

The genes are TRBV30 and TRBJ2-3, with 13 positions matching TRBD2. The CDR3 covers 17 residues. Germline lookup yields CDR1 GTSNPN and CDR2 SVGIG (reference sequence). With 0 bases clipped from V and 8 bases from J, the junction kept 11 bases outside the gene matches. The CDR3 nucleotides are TGTGCCTGGAGTGTAACCCGGACTAGCGGGAGTGGGGGTACGCAGTATTTT. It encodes CAWSVTRTSGSGGTQYF.